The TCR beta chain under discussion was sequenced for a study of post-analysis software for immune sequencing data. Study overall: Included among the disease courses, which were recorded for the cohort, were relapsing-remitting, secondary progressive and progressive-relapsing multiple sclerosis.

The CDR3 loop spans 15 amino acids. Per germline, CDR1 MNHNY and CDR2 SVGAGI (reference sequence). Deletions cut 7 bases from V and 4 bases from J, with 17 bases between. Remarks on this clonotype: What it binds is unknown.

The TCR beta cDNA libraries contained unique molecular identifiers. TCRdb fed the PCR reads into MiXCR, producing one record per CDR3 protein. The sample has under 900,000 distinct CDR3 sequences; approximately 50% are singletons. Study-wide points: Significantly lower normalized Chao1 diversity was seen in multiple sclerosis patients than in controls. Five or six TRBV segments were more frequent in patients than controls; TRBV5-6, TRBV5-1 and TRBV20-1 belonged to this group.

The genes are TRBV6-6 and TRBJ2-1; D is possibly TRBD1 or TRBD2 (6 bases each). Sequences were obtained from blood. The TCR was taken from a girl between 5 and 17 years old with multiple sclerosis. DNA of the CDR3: TGTGCCAGCAACCACAGGAGGGGGAATTACAATGAGCAGTTCTTC. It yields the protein CASNHRRGNYNEQFF.